This T cell receptor (beta chain) was sequenced during a study of T cell responses to AZD1222 COVID-19 vaccine. The study's findings and limits: Reports say nearly half of spike-specific TCRs go after unmutated variant regions. There were vaccine-associated CD4 TCRs across spike, dominant at 160-218 and 743-854. Researchers took repertoire samples only after the peak T cell response had come. Seropositivity was recorded at baseline in only a handful of AZD1222 recipients.

V dropped 5 bases and J dropped 12; count of bases not matched to a gene: 3. The V gene's germline CDR1 is SGHTA and CDR2 FQGNSA. The CDR3 length is 11 residues. Sequencing used immunoSEQ multiplex PCR; TCRdb keeps in-frame clones, though not all of them. The sample comprises approximately 93,000 clones, approximately 89% of which are singletons, and approximately 5% rests with the top ten. This clone was picked up a small number of times. The antigen is undetermined. The source material was peripheral blood, sampled 28 days after the second AZD1222 dose. V gene TRBV7-2 combines with J gene TRBJ1-5; 8 bases match TRBD1. The clonotype comes from an adult who received the AZD1222 COVID-19 vaccine. In nucleotides, the CDR3 is TGTGCCAGCAGCCCAGGACAGGGCCAGCATTTT. Translated: CASSPGQGQHF.